The 12 T cell receptor beta chains given below trace back to one sample, sequenced in a study of regulatory T cells in long-lasting Graves disease (dated by TCRdb to the early 2020s). The meaning of the sample's time point label: newly diagnosed GD, antithyroid drugs for less than 3 months. For both TCR sequencing and RNA sequencing, RNA was extracted from PBMCs using TRIzol. The library was produced with multiplex PCR. Sequenced on an Illumina HiSeq 4000. CDR3 regions were amplified by Arm-PCR with iRepertoire HTBI primers to construct TCR beta libraries. The public reads were reprocessed in TCRdb via fastp at Q25 and MiXCR, keeping in-frame beta chains. Under each unique CDR3 protein, matching rows form one entry showing the most common genes and DNA. The sample table lists 400,000 to 450,000 distinct CDR3 sequences, about 17% of them with a count of one. The top ten clonotypes cover about 10% of the sample.

These data were also reused for a study on T cells in Graves' hyperthyroidism and ophthalmopathy.

This sample comprised peripheral blood mononuclear cells (PBMCs), obtained at new diagnosis, from a patient treated with antithyroid drugs. All receptors come from a woman in her 30s with Graves disease. Donor details come from another sample of the same person, matched by shared clones.

In its sample, this clonotype was seen many times. This chain links TRBV27 with TRBJ2-1, with a possible D match to TRBD1 (6 bases). CDR1 and CDR2 (germline): MNHEY, SMNVEV (reference sequence). CDR3 length equals 15 residues. V shed 0 bases and J shed 12 bases, with 18 bases lying between them. For the CDR3, the DNA is TGTGCCAGCAGTTTATCCCCACAATTGGGGGCAGGGCAGTTCTTC. Residues: CASSLSPQLGAGQFF.

This clonotype was seen many times. This chain uses TRBV6-1 with TRBJ2-7; D is tentatively TRBD1 or TRBD2 (6 bases each). Per germline, CDR1 MNHNS and CDR2 SASEGT. Trimming left V 1 base short and J 3 bases short, with 10 bases between. The CDR3 loop spans 14 amino acids. CDR3 DNA sequence: TGTGCCAGCAGTGAAGTTGGGGGGCTCTACGAGCAGTACTTC. Its translation is CASSEVGGLYEQYF.

This clonotype has just a few counts. The V and J genes are TRBV30 and TRBJ2-3; D uncertain. Germline CDR1 GTSNPN, CDR2 SVGIG (reference sequence). The V end was cut by 4 bases, the J end by 1 base, with 12 bases between. The CDR3 length is 14 residues. The CDR3 region is CAWNPLRGTDTQYF. The DNA for the CDR3 is TGTGCCTGGAATCCCTTACGCGGCACAGATACGCAGTATTTT.

Details on this clonotype: With a far larger clone one base away, a read error is the likely cause. No conserved phenylalanine or tryptophan is present at the end of the CDR3, so a read error is the likely explanation. The rearrangement uses TRBV11-1 and TRBJ1-2, with TRBD1 matching 8 bases. CDR1 SGHAT and CDR2 FQDESV come from the germline V gene (reference sequence). The CDR3 has 16 amino acids. J lost 4 bases, V lost 1 base, and 8 bases had no gene match. CDR3 nucleotides: TGTGCCAGCAGCTTAGACTGGGACAGGTTCCTCTATGGCTACACCCTC. Protein: CASSLDWDRFLYGYTL.

This clonotype has a handful of counts. The DNA is left out, because the CDR3 cannot be placed on it with certainty; the CDR3 is given as TCRdb lists it. This chain joins TRBV18 and TRBJ2-2; the table's D call, TRBD2, has no DNA check behind it. The CDR3 has 18 amino acids, counting both end residues. Germline CDR1 KGHSH, CDR2 LQKENI. The CDR3 protein is CASSPIGPQGVGPGSCFF.

The gene calls are TRBV4-3 and TRBJ2-1; D may be TRBD2 (6 bases). Trimming stripped 2 bases from V and 9 bases from J, with 17 bases between. Germline V CDR1 and CDR2: LGHNA, YSLEER. The CDR3 extends over 15 amino acids. CDR3 amino acids: CASSQFREWFGEQFF. The DNA of the CDR3 is TGCGCCAGCAGCCAATTCCGGGAGTGGTTTGGTGAGCAGTTCTTC.

This clonotype was observed many times. CDR3 protein: CASSNPQNTGELFF. The CDR3 bases are TGTGCCAGCAGTAATCCGCAAAACACCGGGGAGCTGTTTTTT. The rearrangement joins TRBV2 to TRBJ2-2; D not certain. The CDR3 contains 14 residues. CDR1 and CDR2 (germline): SNHLY, FYNNEI. V was trimmed by 5 bases and J by 2 bases, leaving 9 bases between them.

Comments on this clonotype: This sequence may be a read error, since a much larger clone differs from it by one base. The chain joins TRBV6-2 or TRBV6-3 to TRBJ1-1, with D unclear. Germline CDR1 and CDR2: MNHEY and SVGEGT. The CDR3 loop spans 17 amino acids. The V and J ends lost 0 bases and 5 bases respectively, with 19 bases between them. The CDR3 protein is CASSYSLGYLGGTEAFF. The CDR3 DNA follows: TGTGCCAGCAGTTACTCGCTCGGTTACCTCGGAGGAACTGAAGCTTTCTTT.

This clonotype occurred a few times. The chain couples TRBV19 to TRBJ1-2, with a tentative D call TRBD1 (5 bases). The CDR3 sequence is 13 residues long. Germline V gene lookup returns CDR1 LNHDA and CDR2 SQIVND (reference sequence). V lost 7 bases and J lost 8, with 17 bases in between. The CDR3 here is CASTAGTGFGYTF. As DNA, the CDR3 is TGTGCCAGTACCGCCGGGACCGGGTTCGGCTACACCTTC. The whole variable domain, remainder taken from reference TRBV19 and TRBJ1-2, is DGGITQSPKYLFRKEGQNVTLSCEQNLNHDAMYWYRQDPGQGLRLIYYSQIVNDFQKGDIAEGYSVSREKKESFPLTVTSAQKNPTAFYLCASTAGTGFGYTFGSGTRLTVV.

This chain connects TRBV4-3 to TRBJ1-1; maybe TRBD1 (6 bases). Trimming shortened V by 0 bases and J by 11 bases, and 10 bases separated the two germline ends. The germline V gene encodes CDR1 LGHNA and CDR2 YSLEER. The CDR3 is 12 residues long. The CDR3 here is CASSQDKGGAFF. In nucleotides, the CDR3 is TGCGCCAGCAGCCAAGATAAGGGGGGGGCTTTCTTT.

This clonotype was recorded many times. The gene calls are TRBV12-3 or TRBV12-4 and TRBJ1-1; tentative D call: TRBD1 (5 bases). The CDR3 consists of 13 residues. The V and J ends lost 6 bases and 8 bases respectively, with 16 bases between them. The CDR3 DNA reads as TGTGCCAGCAGCTTTGCAATCCGGGACGAAGCTTTCTTT. Protein product: CASSFAIRDEAFF.

The table lists this clonotype with many counts. The chain uses TRBV15 and TRBJ1-4, with D unclear. CDR1 is LNHNV, CDR2 YYDKDF, per germline (reference sequence). CDR3 length: 16 residues. V lost 0 bases, J lost 1 base, and 9 bases lay in between. CDR3 DNA sequence: TGTGCCACCAGCAGAGATCGCTCCAGAACTAATGAAAAACTGTTTTTT. This gives the protein CATSRDRSRTNEKLFF.